The next 32 T cell receptor beta chains were all read from a single sample in a study of beta chain features in type 1 diabetes. All of the isolated RNA was reverse transcribed, so expressed TCRB transcripts were sequenced. The table came from immunoSEQ multiplex PCR; TCRdb's copy has only in-frame clones and leaves some out. The top ten hold approximately 0.099% of the sample, which has hundreds of thousands of clones, roughly a sixth seen once. Sequencing was carried out using naive CD4+ T cells from blood. The receptors shown here come from a man aged 18 to 30 in good health.

The chain has TRBV2 and TRBJ2-1; D possibly corresponds to TRBD2 (5 bases). Germline loops: CDR1 SNHLY, CDR2 FYNNEI. V lost 7 bases, J lost 4 bases, and 14 bases lay in between. CDR3 length equals 14 residues. The CDR3 bases are TGTGCCAGCACCCTCCCGTCGGGGTACAATGAGCAGTTCTTC. It encodes CASTLPSGYNEQFF.

This chain links TRBV27 with TRBJ2-1, with D perhaps TRBD1 (6 bases). The CDR3 is made up of 17 amino acids. Trimming pared 5 bases from V and 7 bases from J, leaving 24 bases between. CDR1 and CDR2 (germline): MNHEY, SMNVEV (reference sequence). In DNA form, the CDR3 reads TGTGCCAGCAGTCCCTACCCGGGACAAACCAATGTGAATGAGCAGTTCTTC. Translated, it gives CASSPYPGQTNVNEQFF.

This clone was counted a few times. The chain joins TRBV28 to TRBJ2-4; 11 nucleotides line up with TRBD1. The germline V gene has CDR1 MDHEN and CDR2 SYDVKM. The CDR3 contains 16 residues. The J segment lost 6 bases and the V segment lost 4 bases, leaving 8 bases of the junction unmatched. In DNA form, the CDR3 reads TGTGCCAGCAGTTACACCGGGACAGGGGGGAGAAACATTCAGTACTTC. It translates to CASSYTGTGGRNIQYF.

For the CDR3, the DNA is TGTGCCAGCAGCCAATGGAAGGAGTCCTACGAGCAGTACTTC. Translated, it gives CASSQWKESYEQYF. The chain has TRBV4-2 and TRBJ2-7, with no clear D. The V end lost 2 bases, the J end lost 1 base, and 9 bases lay between the germline ends. This CDR3 has 14 amino acids. Germline CDR1 reads LGHNA; CDR2 reads YNFKEQ.

This clone was seen a few times. The V call is TRBV18, the J call TRBJ2-1; 10 positions agree with TRBD2. V lost 3 bases and J lost 8; bases outside the gene matches: 10. Germline V gene sequence: CDR1 KGHSH, CDR2 LQKENI. This CDR3 contains 16 residues. The CDR3 loop is CASSPLAGVGNYEQFF. The CDR3 coding sequence is TGTGCCAGCTCACCCCTAGCGGGGGTGGGTAACTATGAGCAGTTCTTC.

The V gene is TRBV27, the J gene TRBJ1-2; 9 nucleotides align to TRBD1. Germline V gives CDR1 MNHEY, CDR2 SMNVEV (reference sequence). The CDR3 sequence is 16 residues long. After removal of 5 bases from V and 0 bases from J, the junction contained 7 bases not matched to a gene. The chain's CDR3 is CASSPGQGKANYGYTF. In DNA form, the CDR3 reads TGTGCCAGCAGTCCGGGACAGGGCAAAGCTAACTATGGCTACACCTTC.

In this sample, this clone turned up a few times. V gene TRBV5-1 combines with J gene TRBJ2-1; D not certain. The V end was cut by 0 bases, the J end by 7 bases, with 17 bases between. The CDR3 sequence is 16 residues long. CDR1 SGHRS and CDR2 YFSETQ come from the germline V gene. The CDR3 DNA sequence: TGCGCCAGCAGCTTGGATCCCCGCACTGGCTGGAATGAGCAGTTCTTC. Its protein is CASSLDPRTGWNEQFF.

The sample holds a few counts of this clone. The chain combines TRBV4-1 with TRBJ1-1, with 7 bases identical to TRBD1. Germline V lookup: CDR1 MGHRA, CDR2 YSYEKL. The CDR3 totals 14 residues. The J segment lost 1 base and the V segment lost 3 bases, leaving 2 bases of the junction unmatched. The CDR3 coding sequence is TGCGCCAGCAGCCACGGGACAGCGAACACTGAAGCTTTCTTT. This codes for CASSHGTANTEAFF.

This clone was found a few times. V is TRBV27 and J is TRBJ2-3; D uncertain. V dropped 5 bases and J dropped 0 bases, with 15 bases sitting between them. The CDR3 extends over 16 amino acids. CDR1 and CDR2 (germline): MNHEY, SMNVEV (reference sequence). CDR3 amino acids: CASSPGWRPSTDTQYF. The CDR3 DNA follows: TGTGCCAGCAGTCCCGGCTGGCGACCTAGCACAGATACGCAGTATTTT.

This clone was found a few times. This chain connects TRBV2 to TRBJ1-6; D is possibly TRBD1 (5 bases). CDR3 length equals 13 residues. The germline V gene has CDR1 SNHLY and CDR2 FYNNEI. V lost 7 bases and J 10 bases, leaving 14 bases between the germline ends. CDR3 region: CASKGTGSSPLHF. The CDR3 nucleotides read TGTGCCAGCAAAGGCACAGGCAGCTCACCCCTCCACTTT.

A single count supports this clone. In DNA form, the CDR3 reads TGTGCCAGCAGCATAGGACATTCCCCAAACAATGAGCAGTTCTTC. It is translated as CASSIGHSPNNEQFF. V usage is TRBV9 and J usage is TRBJ2-1, with TRBD1 as a possible D gene (5 bases). Trimming took 4 bases from V and 5 from J, leaving 16 bases between them. Germline values: CDR1 SGDLS, CDR2 YYNGEE. There are 15 residues in the CDR3.

V and J are TRBV28 and TRBJ1-2; TRBD1 is a possible D gene (6 bases). The CDR3 sequence is 12 residues long. The ends were cut back, 6 bases at V and 3 bases at J, with 8 bases in the middle. From germline, CDR1 is MDHEN and CDR2 SYDVKM. This chain's CDR3 is CASRRQDYGYTF. The CDR3 DNA is TGTGCCAGCAGGCGACAGGACTATGGCTACACCTTC.

The chain recombines TRBV2 with TRBJ2-6; D remains ambiguous. Per the germline V gene, CDR1 is SNHLY and CDR2 is FYNNEI. Between the trimmed V and J ends, which lost 5 bases and 4 bases, there was a span of 12 bases. This CDR3 comprises 15 residues. The CDR3 DNA follows: TGTGCCAGCAGTCAATCCGCGAGAGGGGCCAACGTCCTGACTTTC. This encodes CASSQSARGANVLTF. Combining the CDR3 with reference TRBV2 and TRBJ2-6 gives the whole variable domain EPEVTQTPSHQVTQMGQEVILRCVPISNHLYFYWYRQILGQKVEFLVSFYNNEISEKSEIFDDQFSVERPDGSNFTLKIRSTKLEDSAMYFCASSQSARGANVLTFGAGSRLTVL.

This chain connects TRBV9 to TRBJ1-1; D gene ambiguous. The CDR3 has 13 residues. CDR1 is SGDLS, CDR2 YYNGEE, per germline. Deletions cut 0 bases from V and 6 bases from J, with 9 bases between. The CDR3, as DNA: TGTGCCAGCAGCGTAGCGGCAGAGGCTGAAGCTTTCTTT. Amino acids: CASSVAAEAEAFF.

The CDR3 DNA reads as TGTGCCAGCAGCCGCGACCGACAGGGTTTTTTGGAAAAACTGTTTTTT. It is translated as CASSRDRQGFLEKLFF. The rearrangement uses TRBV27 and TRBJ1-4; the match to TRBD1 covers 7 bases. J gave up 8 bases and V 6 bases, and 15 bases lay outside the gene matches. This CDR3 is built from 16 residues. Germline lookup yields CDR1 MNHEY and CDR2 SMNVEV (reference sequence).

This clone was detected only a few times. This chain links TRBV9 with TRBJ2-7; 10 bases align to TRBD1. Germline V lookup: CDR1 SGDLS, CDR2 YYNGEE. The J segment lost 2 bases and the V segment lost 0 bases, leaving 2 bases of the junction unmatched. The CDR3 contains 15 residues. This chain's CDR3 is CASSVVGTGAYEQYF. In DNA form, the CDR3 reads TGTGCCAGCAGCGTAGTAGGGACAGGGGCCTACGAGCAGTACTTC.

This clone showed up just a few times. The chain is built from TRBV25-1 and TRBJ2-6; D is ambiguous. V lost 5 bases, J lost 1 base, and 6 bases lay in between. The CDR3 contains 14 residues. Germline V gene lookup returns CDR1 MGHDK and CDR2 SYGVNS. CDR3 region: CASSTRSGANVLTF. The CDR3 nucleotides are TGTGCCAGCAGTACCCGTTCTGGGGCCAACGTCCTGACTTTC.

The V call is TRBV4-2, the J call TRBJ2-5, with a tentative D call TRBD2 (5 bases). V lost 1 base, J lost 3 bases, and 12 bases lay in between. This CDR3 spans 15 amino acids. Germline CDR1 LGHNA, CDR2 YNFKEQ. The CDR3 sequence is CASSQGGGGKETQYF. CDR3 DNA: TGTGCCAGCAGCCAAGGAGGAGGTGGGAAAGAGACCCAGTACTTC.

This clone was observed a handful of times. This chain uses TRBV28 with TRBJ2-7; D may be TRBD1 (5 bases). Germline V lookup: CDR1 MDHEN, CDR2 SYDVKM. This CDR3 spans 13 amino acids. The V end was cut by 6 bases, the J end by 1 base, with 10 bases between. The chain's CDR3 is CASRVDISYEQYF. The CDR3 DNA sequence: TGTGCCAGCAGGGTGGACATTTCCTACGAGCAGTACTTC.

The chain uses TRBV4-3 and TRBJ2-2, with 12 positions matching TRBD2. Germline CDR1 LGHNA, CDR2 YSLEER. The CDR3 has 15 residues. Unmatched junction bases numbered 2, after V lost 4 bases and J lost 5 bases. The CDR3 coding sequence is TGCGCCAGCAGCCGTCTAGCGGGAGGGACCGGGGAGCTGTTTTTT. This sequence encodes CASSRLAGGTGELFF.

This clone has just a few counts. The chain couples TRBV10-3 to TRBJ2-7; D is possibly TRBD1 or TRBD2 (5 bases each). Looked up from germline, CDR1 is ENHRY and CDR2 is SYGVKD. The CDR3 runs to 13 residues. The CDR3 here is CVSAVDSSYEQYF. The CDR3 DNA sequence: TGTGTCTCAGCGGTTGACAGCTCCTACGAGCAGTACTTC.

The rearrangement joins TRBV18 to TRBJ1-1; D gene uncertain. Trimming shortened V by 2 bases and J by 1 base, and 5 bases separated the two germline ends. CDR1 and CDR2 from the germline V gene are KGHSH and LQKENI. The CDR3 length is 13 residues. The CDR3 here is CASSPYGNTEAFF. CDR3 in DNA: TGTGCCAGCTCACCATACGGGAACACTGAAGCTTTCTTT.

This clone was found a few times. One end of the junction varies from germline; a read error may be responsible. V and J are TRBV7-7 and TRBJ2-1, with D tentatively TRBD2 (6 bases). The CDR3 has 11 amino acids. CDR1 and CDR2 (germline): SSHAT, FNYEAQ (reference sequence). CDR3 amino acids: CASSPGSEQFF. In DNA form, the CDR3 reads TGTGCTAGCAGCCCCGGGAGTGAGCAGTTCTTC. Complete variable domain (other parts from reference TRBV7-7 and TRBJ2-1): GAGVSQSPRYKVTKRGQDVTLRCDPISSHATLYWYQQALGQGPEFLTYFNYEAQPDKSGLPSDRFSAERPEGSISTLTIQRTEQRDSAMYRCASSPGSEQFFGPGTRLTVL.

This clone appeared a few times. The rearrangement links TRBV28 to TRBJ2-5; 7 bases match TRBD2. V lost 7 bases to trimming and J lost 5 bases; unmatched junction nucleotides: 13. The CDR3 runs to 15 residues. CDR1 and CDR2 from the germline V gene are MDHEN and SYDVKM. The CDR3 region is CASTARLALRETQYF. CDR3 bases: TGTGCCAGCACCGCCAGACTAGCTCTTAGGGAGACCCAGTACTTC.

V usage is TRBV9 and J usage is TRBJ2-1, with a possible D match to TRBD2 (6 bases). The CDR3 runs to 21 residues. The V and J ends lost 3 bases and 0 bases respectively, with 28 bases between them. CDR1 SGDLS and CDR2 YYNGEE come from the germline V gene. For the CDR3, the DNA is TGTGCCAGCAGCGCGAGAGGGTCCTCGGCCGGGGGAGTAAGCTCCTACAATGAGCAGTTCTTC. Amino acids: CASSARGSSAGGVSSYNEQFF. The entire variable domain, with the rest obtained from reference TRBV9 and TRBJ2-1, is as follows: DSGVTQTPKHLITATGQRVTLRCSPRSGDLSVYWYQQSLDQGLQFLIQYYNGEERAKGNILERFSAQQFPDLHSELNLSSLELGDSALYFCASSARGSSAGGVSSYNEQFFGPGTRLTVL.

The chain has TRBV27 and TRBJ2-7; no clear D. This CDR3 is built from 12 residues. Deletions cut 8 bases from V and 3 bases from J, with 11 bases between. Germline V gene sequence: CDR1 MNHEY, CDR2 SMNVEV (reference sequence). As DNA, the CDR3 is TGTGCCAGCGACAAAGGAGTCTACGAGCAGTACTTC. It translates to CASDKGVYEQYF.

V usage is TRBV18 and J usage is TRBJ1-5; 9 bases map to TRBD1. The trim removed 1 base at V and 5 bases at J, leaving 3 bases unmatched. The CDR3 has 15 residues. Germline-derived CDR1 and CDR2 are KGHSH and LQKENI. CDR3 amino acids: CASSPQGQGYQPQHF. CDR3 bases: TGTGCCAGCTCACCACAGGGACAGGGCTATCAGCCCCAGCATTTT.

The chain joins TRBV25-1 to TRBJ2-3; 7 nucleotides align to TRBD2. CDR1 is MGHDK and CDR2 is SYGVNS in the germline V gene. This CDR3 is built from 18 residues. Unmatched junction bases numbered 18, after V lost 8 bases and J lost 1 base. This CDR3 is CASSPFNRARGGTDTQYF. The CDR3 DNA reads as TGTGCCAGCTCCCCCTTCAATAGAGCCCGGGGGGGCACAGATACGCAGTATTTT.

In this sample, this clone turned up a few times. The chain uses TRBV30 and TRBJ1-5; D perhaps matches TRBD1 (5 bases). The CDR3 is made up of 13 amino acids. Per germline, CDR1 GTSNPN and CDR2 SVGIG (reference sequence). Trimming left V 0 bases short and J 7 bases short, with 10 bases between. The CDR3 here is CAWSVQGTQPQHF. The CDR3 nucleotides are TGTGCCTGGAGTGTACAAGGGACCCAGCCCCAGCATTTT.

The chain employs TRBV9 and TRBJ2-7; TRBD1 agrees at 8 bases. The CDR3 covers 13 residues. CDR1 and CDR2 (germline): SGDLS, YYNGEE. V lost 0 bases, J lost 6 bases, and 2 bases stayed unmatched. The CDR3 region has the DNA TGTGCCAGCAGCGTAGACAGGGGGGTCGAGCAGTACTTC. Its protein is CASSVDRGVEQYF.

The sample holds a few counts of this clone. The chain carries TRBV7-2 and TRBJ1-4, with D possibly matching TRBD1 (5 bases). The germline V gene has CDR1 SGHTA and CDR2 FQGNSA. The CDR3 is 15 residues long. Trimming removed 5 bases from V and 7 bases from J, with 17 bases in between. CDR3 in amino acids: CASSPSAQRGEKLFF. As DNA, the CDR3 is TGTGCCAGCAGCCCCTCAGCGCAGAGGGGTGAAAAACTGTTTTTT.

The chain is built from TRBV18 and TRBJ1-2; 9 bases line up with TRBD1. The CDR3 spans 16 residues. V lost 5 bases and J lost 6; bases outside the gene matches: 13. Germline CDR1 is KGHSH and CDR2 is LQKENI. The CDR3: CASSFTTGTGSDGYTF. The CDR3 nucleotides read TGTGCCAGCTCATTTACCACCGGGACAGGGAGCGATGGCTACACCTTC.